This T cell receptor beta chain was sequenced during a study of shared clonotypes between healthy human individuals. With V trimmed by 2 bases and J by 6 bases, 5 bases remained unmatched. CDR3 length: 15 amino acids. CDR1 is GTSNPN, CDR2 SVGIG, per germline (reference sequence). The donors were all Caucasian adults (living in Nashville, Tennessee). The authors ran the assay at deep level. For unsorted PBMC, 300 ng DNA per replicate equaled roughly 30,000 T cell genomes. Clones were sequenced by immunoSEQ multiplex PCR, and TCRdb holds only the in-frame ones, with some missing. The sample includes some 530,000 clones, approximately 81% seen only once; the top ten take roughly 12%.

J is TRBJ2-1 and V is TRBV30; 12 nucleotides agree with TRBD2. This TCR derives from a woman aged 40 to 50 in good health. Some clones in this sample may be carry-over from other donors' samples. The specimen was PBMCs. The CDR3 spells CAWSRLAGAGNEQFF. The CDR3 coding sequence is TGTGCCTGGAGTAGACTAGCGGGAGCTGGCAATGAGCAGTTCTTC.